The subject of this entry is one T cell receptor (beta chain). V gave up 0 bases and J gave up 5 bases, with 11 bases separating them. This CDR3 is built from 15 residues. Germline assignment: CDR1 SGHAT and CDR2 FQNNGV. These data come from a study of control samples from healthy donors and cancer patients. The protocol was immunoSEQ multiplex PCR, while the TCRdb copy is restricted to in-frame clones and leaves out a portion. The sample holds 200,000 to 250,000 clones; just under 95% are singletons and the top ten take approximately 1.5%. The sample comprised blood. The sequence was collected from a man aged 50 to 59 in good health. The chain employs TRBV11-2 and TRBJ1-5, with D possibly matching TRBD1 (5 bases). The chain's CDR3 is CASSLDRQGYQPQHF. The CDR3 nucleotides are TGTGCCAGCAGCTTAGATCGTCAGGGCTATCAGCCCCAGCATTTT.